The text below deals with one T cell receptor (beta chain). The data belong to a study of blood T cell repertoires in COVID-19. V was pared by 0 bases and J by 6 bases, with 6 bases between. CDR1 LNHNV and CDR2 YYDKDF come from the germline V gene (reference sequence). This CDR3 region has 12 residues. Produced via immunoSEQ multiplex PCR; TCRdb's table is partial and in-frame only. The sample records roughly 150,000 clones, just under 85% being singletons. Patients of the Seattle cohort, enrolled during active infection, were followed longitudinally. The sequenced sample consisted of peripheral blood. The chain carries TRBV15 and TRBJ2-7; D gene ambiguous. The TCR comes from a woman aged 80 or older with COVID-19, enrolled during active disease. The CDR3 reads CATSRDSSEQYF. DNA for the CDR3: TGTGCCACCAGCAGAGATAGCAGCGAGCAGTACTTC.